A selection of T cell receptor beta chains follows, all from one sample in a study of CD8 T cells in ankylosing spondylitis. TCRdb analysed the 5' RACE reads with MiXCR anew, one entry per CDR3 protein. The repertoire has 80,000 to 90,000 distinct CDR3 sequences, around 27% of them found once; the top ten carry roughly 59%. Specimen: blood, either unsorted or a sorted T cell fraction (not recorded which). The source is a male donor with ankylosing spondylitis or in good health (not recorded which). Both conserved end residues are part of each CDR3. D genes are given only for firm matches. The size of a clone is reported for some rows only, either as once, few or many, or as a class for expanded clones.

>TRBV19|.|TRBD2|TRBJ2-3
TGTGCCAGTAGTTACCAGCGGGGGGGCTTCACAGATACGCAGTATTTT
CASSYQRGGFTDTQYF
>TRBV5-1|many|.|TRBJ2-7
TGCGCCAGCAGCCCTGGGACGGAATCCTACGAGCAGTACTTC
CASSPGTESYEQYF
>TRBV6-1|many|.|TRBJ2-3
TGTGCCAGCAGCCTGTTTGGGTTGGGGTCAGCAGATACGCAGTATTTT
CASSLFGLGSADTQYF
>TRBV20-1|few|.|TRBJ1-2
TGCAGTGCTAGGGCTGGGCCCAGGGAGGGCTACACCTTC
CSARAGPREGYTF
>TRBV7-2|.|.|TRBJ1-2
TGTGCCAGCAGCTTAGTCGCCCCTGCTTCTTTGTTTAGCACCTTC
CASSLVAPASLFSTF
>TRBV5-1|.|.|TRBJ1-1
TGCGCCAGCAGCTTGGGACAACCGAACACTGAAGCTTTCTTT
CASSLGQPNTEAFF
>TRBV23-1|few|TRBD1|TRBJ1-5
TGCGCCAGCAGTCAGGGGACAGACGATAGCAATCAGCCCCAGCATTTT
CASSQGTDDSNQPQHF
>TRBV5-1|many|.|TRBJ1-1
TGCGCCAGCAGCCAACCTCGTTCGACGGACCAGGGGCATGAAGCTTTCTTT
CASSQPRSTDQGHEAFF
>TRBV4-2|many|.|TRBJ2-6
TGTGCCAGCAGCCAAGCTGAGGGAGTTGGGGCCAACGTCCTGACTTTC
CASSQAEGVGANVLTF
>TRBV7-3|.|TRBD2|TRBJ2-3
TGTGCCAGCAGCTTAATGGGCGGGGGGGCCACAGATACGCAGTATTTT
CASSLMGGGATDTQYF
>TRBV7-6|.|.|TRBJ1-1
TGTGCCAGCAGCCTTAAGCCCCGAACGAACACTGAAGCTTTCTTT
CASSLKPRTNTEAFF
>TRBV20-1|many|.|TRBJ2-5
TGCAGTGCTAGGGGTCGGCCTGCGGTCCAAGAGACCCAGTACTTC
CSARGRPAVQETQYF
>TRBV20-1|few|.|TRBJ2-2
TGCAGTCCCCATTGCGGGGGCAACACCGGGGAGCTGTTTTTT
CSPHCGGNTGELFF
>TRBV19|few|.|TRBJ1-5
TGTGCCGCCTCCGCCTTCGGGGGGGCTAGCAATCAGCCCCAGCATTTT
CAASAFGGASNQPQHF
>TRBV7-9|.|.|TRBJ2-1
TGTGCCAGCGCCCTGGCAGGGGCCTACAATGAGCAGTTCTTC
CASALAGAYNEQFF
>TRBV7-3|.|.|TRBJ2-1
TGTGCCAGCAGCCTTCGACGTTCCCGGGAGCAGTTCTTC
CASSLRRSREQFF
>TRBV29-1|.|.|TRBJ1-1
TGCAGCGTTGACAGTCACACTGAAGCTTTCTTT
CSVDSHTEAFF
>TRBV3-1|few|.|TRBJ2-7
TGTGCCAGCAGCCCCGGGACTCTTTCCGCCTACGAGCAGTACTTC
CASSPGTLSAYEQYF
>TRBV6-4|.|.|TRBJ2-7
TGTGCCATCAGTGAGTCGAAGGGCGAGCAGTACTTC
CAISESKGEQYF
>TRBV5-1|.|.|TRBJ1-3
TGCGCCAGCAGCTTCCAGCCCATGATCTCTGGAAACACCATATATTTT
CASSFQPMISGNTIYF
>TRBV10-3|.|.|TRBJ2-1
TGTGCCATCAGTACAGGGAATCGAGGGGACAATGAGCAGTTCTTC
CAISTGNRGDNEQFF
>TRBV6-5|many|TRBD2|TRBJ2-3
TGTGCCAGCAGTTACCTAGCGGGGGGCCGAAACACAGATACGCAGTATTTT
CASSYLAGGRNTDTQYF
>TRBV18|many|.|TRBJ2-3
TGTGCCAGCTCACCACGGCTTTTGGATACGCAGTATTTT
CASSPRLLDTQYF
>TRBV7-9|.|.|TRBJ2-1
TGTGCCAGCAGCCTCGACTTCGCAGGCAGATACAATGAGCAGTTCTTC
CASSLDFAGRYNEQFF
>TRBV20-1|.|.|TRBJ1-1
TGCAGTGCTAGAGATTTGCAGGTGTCCACTGAAGCTTTCTTT
CSARDLQVSTEAFF
>TRBV5-1|.|.|TRBJ1-2
TGCGCCAGCAGCTTGACCGACAGCTACTATGGCTACACCTTC
CASSLTDSYYGYTF
>TRBV5-1|medium-sized|TRBD2|TRBJ2-1
TGCGCCAGCAGCTTGGATGGGAGTCTGGGACTAGCGGGGTCCTACAATGAGCAGTTCTTC
CASSLDGSLGLAGSYNEQFF
>TRBV20-1|few|.|TRBJ1-4
TGCAGTGCTACGGATGGGACGGACGAAAAACTGTTTTTT
CSATDGTDEKLFF
>TRBV6-5|.|TRBD1|TRBJ2-7
TGTGCCAGCAGTTTAGGACAGGCTTCCTACGAGCAGTACTTC
CASSLGQASYEQYF
>TRBV5-5|.|.|TRBJ2-5
TGTGCCAGCAGCTTCCGTCGGGGCCTCCAAGAGACCCAGTACTTC
CASSFRRGLQETQYF
>TRBV5-1|.|.|TRBJ1-5
TGCGCCAGCAGCTTGGGAGTGTCGGATCAGCCCCAGCATTTT
CASSLGVSDQPQHF
>TRBV7-9|.|.|TRBJ1-5
TGTGCCAGCAGCCTGGACGGTAATCAGCCCCAGCATTTT
CASSLDGNQPQHF
>TRBV28|.|.|TRBJ1-1
TGTGCCAGCAACCTAGGGGGGGGATACACTGAAGCTTTCTTT
CASNLGGGYTEAFF
>TRBV5-5|.|.|TRBJ2-1
TGTGCCAGCGAACCCGACAGCAGCAATGAGCAGTTCTTC
CASEPDSSNEQFF
>TRBV7-2|.|TRBD1|TRBJ1-2
TGTGCCAGCAGCTTACTGGACAGGGTCCATGGCTACACCTTC
CASSLLDRVHGYTF
>TRBV5-1|few|.|TRBJ2-7
TGCGCCAGCAGCTTGGGGCAGCCCGTCTCCTACGAGCAGTACTTC
CASSLGQPVSYEQYF
>TRBV7-2|.|TRBD2|TRBJ2-3
TGTGCCAGCCCCCGGGGGGTTGGGAGCACAGATACGCAGTATTTT
CASPRGVGSTDTQYF
>TRBV5-1|once|.|TRBJ1-3
TGCGCCAGCAGGGACAGCTCCTCTGGAAACACCATATATTTT
CASRDSSSGNTIYF
>TRBV20-1|many|TRBD2|TRBJ2-3
TGCAGTGTCCGGCCTAGCGGGAGCATCGGTACGCAGTATTTT
CSVRPSGSIGTQYF
>TRBV28|.|.|TRBJ2-3
TGTGCCAGCAGTTTATCGAACCCGGCTACGCAGTATTTT
CASSLSNPATQYF
>TRBV10-3|many|.|TRBJ2-5
TGTGCCACCCAACCCGGACCACAATTGGGGGAAGAGACCCAGTACTTC
CATQPGPQLGEETQYF
>TRBV20-1|.|TRBD2|TRBJ2-3
TGCAGTGCTAGACCGGGACTAGCGGTCGCGTATTTT
CSARPGLAVAYF
>TRBV7-9|many|.|TRBJ2-7
TGTGCCAGCAGCCCCCGGGACATATACTACGAGCAGTACTTC
CASSPRDIYYEQYF
>TRBV7-2|few|.|TRBJ2-5
TGTGCCAGCAGCTTAGGGCCTCAAGAGACCCAGTACTTC
CASSLGPQETQYF
>TRBV6-5|.|TRBD2|TRBJ2-1
TGTGCCAGCAGATTAGGACTAGCGGGAACGCAGTTCTTC
CASRLGLAGTQFF
>TRBV20-1|.|TRBD1|TRBJ1-5
TGCAGTGCGGACAGGGGTAATCAGCCCCAGCATTTT
CSADRGNQPQHF
>TRBV5-6|.|.|TRBJ2-2
TGTGCCAGCAGCTTGGGTCCAGGGAGATCCGGGGAGCTGTTTTTT
CASSLGPGRSGELFF
>TRBV5-6|many|.|TRBJ2-4
TGTGCCAGCAGCTCCTGGACCGCCAAAAACATTCAGTACTTC
CASSSWTAKNIQYF
>TRBV27|many|.|TRBJ2-7
TGTGCCAGCACCTCGTGGTCCCACGAGCAGTACTTC
CASTSWSHEQYF
>TRBV20-1|few|.|TRBJ2-3
TGCAGTGCTAGAAAGGGATTTGATACGCAGTATTTT
CSARKGFDTQYF
>TRBV7-6|.|.|TRBJ2-1
TGTGCCAGCAGCGGGGTGCCGGGGGCTTACAATGAGCAGTTCTTC
CASSGVPGAYNEQFF
>TRBV2|.|TRBD1|TRBJ1-2
TGTGCCAGCACCCTTCAGACAGGGAGAGGTTCTGGCTACACCTTC
CASTLQTGRGSGYTF
>TRBV7-2|few|TRBD2|TRBJ2-1
TGTGCCAGCAGCTTAATGGGCGGGAGGAATGAGCAGTTCTTC
CASSLMGGRNEQFF
>TRBV11-1|few|.|TRBJ1-2
TGTGCCAGCAGCTACCAAGGACTGGATGGCTACACCTTC
CASSYQGLDGYTF
>TRBV7-2|.|.|TRBJ2-6
TGTGCCAGCAGCTTAAAGTCCGGGGCCAACGTCCTGACTTTC
CASSLKSGANVLTF